The TCR beta chain under discussion was sequenced for a study of monozygotic twins with inflammatory bowel disease. Turning to this clonotype: The antigen is unknown.

Without any T cell sorting, total RNA was isolated from whole blood. Study-level results: Backing was not found for a single strong signal or clonotype associated with IBD. Against healthy co-twins, IBD patients had lower TCRbeta diversity (measured by inverse Simpson). Repertoire similarity was not found to differ between concordant and discordant twins, possibly from limited power.

TCRdb processed the 5' RACE reads again and assigns one entry to each CDR3 protein, with no DNA. Listed are around 150,000 distinct CDR3 sequences; roughly 2.4% falls within the top ten. There are 13 residues in the CDR3. Germline-derived CDR1 and CDR2 are KGHDR and SFDVKD. Material for sequencing was blood. This receptor was identified in a human donor with ulcerative colitis or Crohn's disease, or a healthy co-twin of an affected twin (not recorded which). The chain carries TRBV24-1 and TRBJ2-1; TCRdb's assignment of TRBD2 cannot be checked, as there is no DNA. The chain's CDR3 is CATGTSGSNEQFF.